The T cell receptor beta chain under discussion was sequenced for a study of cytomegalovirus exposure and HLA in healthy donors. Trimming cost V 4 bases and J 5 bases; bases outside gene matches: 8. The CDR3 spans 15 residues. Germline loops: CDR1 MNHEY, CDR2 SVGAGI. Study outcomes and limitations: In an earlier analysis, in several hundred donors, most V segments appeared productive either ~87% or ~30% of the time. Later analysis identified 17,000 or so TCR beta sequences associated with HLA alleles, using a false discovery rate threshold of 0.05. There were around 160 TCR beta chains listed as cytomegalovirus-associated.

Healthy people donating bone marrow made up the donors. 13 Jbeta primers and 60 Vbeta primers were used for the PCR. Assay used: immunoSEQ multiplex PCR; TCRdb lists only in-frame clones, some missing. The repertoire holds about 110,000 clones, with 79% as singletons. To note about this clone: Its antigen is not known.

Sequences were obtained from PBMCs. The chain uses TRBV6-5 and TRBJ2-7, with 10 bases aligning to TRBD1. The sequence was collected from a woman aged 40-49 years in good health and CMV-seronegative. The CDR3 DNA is TGTGCCAGCAGTTTTTCCGGGACAGGGGTCCACGAGCAGTACTTC. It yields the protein CASSFSGTGVHEQYF.